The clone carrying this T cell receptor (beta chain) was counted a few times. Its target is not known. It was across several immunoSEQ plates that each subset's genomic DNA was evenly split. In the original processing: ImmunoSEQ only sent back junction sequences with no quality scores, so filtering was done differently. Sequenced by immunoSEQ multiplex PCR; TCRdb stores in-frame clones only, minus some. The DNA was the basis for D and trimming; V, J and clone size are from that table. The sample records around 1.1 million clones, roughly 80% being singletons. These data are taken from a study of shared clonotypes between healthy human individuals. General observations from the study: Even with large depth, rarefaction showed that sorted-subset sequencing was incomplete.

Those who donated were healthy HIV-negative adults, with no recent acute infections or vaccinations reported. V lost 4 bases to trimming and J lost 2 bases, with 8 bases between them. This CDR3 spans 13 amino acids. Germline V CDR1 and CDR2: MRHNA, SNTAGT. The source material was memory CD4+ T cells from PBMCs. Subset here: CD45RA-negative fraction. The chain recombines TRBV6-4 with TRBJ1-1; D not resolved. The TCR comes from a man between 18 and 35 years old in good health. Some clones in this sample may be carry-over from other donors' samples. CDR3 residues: CASSAGPNTEAFF. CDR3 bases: TGTGCCAGCAGTGCAGGACCAAACACTGAAGCTTTCTTT.